The source of this T cell receptor beta chain is a study of patients and donors after allogeneic stem cell transplantation (dated by TCRdb to about 2020). Reading the germline V gene (reference sequence) gives CDR1 DFQATT and CDR2 SNEGSKA. The CDR3 spans 13 residues, from the cysteine through the phenylalanine. The entry retains the CDR3 DNA only, 39 bases that are in frame from base 1. V sheds 6 bases and J sheds 1 base, leaving 12 bases between their ends. The receptor library was made with RT-PCR. The sequencer listed for this sample is NextSeq 550. Using fastp trimming at Q25 and MiXCR clonotype assembly, TCRdb reanalyzed the public sequencing data and kept in-frame beta chains. Identical CDR3 proteins give one entry, which carries the most common genes and DNA. This sample holds tens of thousands of distinct CDR3 sequences; approximately 25% were observed only once. The leading ten clones occupy about a quarter of the sample.

As for this clonotype: Its antigen specificity is not known. Base qualities are not provided; no much larger clone lies one nucleotide away.

The TCR sequence derives from a human donor who was either an allogeneic HSCT recipient or a stem cell or donor lymphocyte infusion donor (not recorded which). It is not recorded whose cells these are; they may come from a transplant donor. This chain is built from TRBV20-1 and TRBJ1-1, and possibly TRBD1, on 5 matching bases. Sequencing was done on a sample of blood, either unsorted or a sorted T cell fraction (not recorded which). The bases are TGCAGTGCCCGGGGGGGAGAGAACACTGAAGCTTTCTTT. This sequence encodes CSARGGENTEAFF.